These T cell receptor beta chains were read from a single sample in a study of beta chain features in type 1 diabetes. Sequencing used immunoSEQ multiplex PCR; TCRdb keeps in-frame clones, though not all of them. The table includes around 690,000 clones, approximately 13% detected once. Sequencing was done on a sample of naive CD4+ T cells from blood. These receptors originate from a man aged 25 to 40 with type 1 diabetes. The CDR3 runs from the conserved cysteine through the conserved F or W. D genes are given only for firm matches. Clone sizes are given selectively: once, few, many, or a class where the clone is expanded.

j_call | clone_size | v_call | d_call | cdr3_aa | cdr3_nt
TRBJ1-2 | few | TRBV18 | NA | CASSPPRGGNYGYTF | TGTGCCAGCTCACCACCGCGAGGAGGTAACTATGGCTACACCTTC
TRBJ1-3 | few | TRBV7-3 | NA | CASSREGSGNTIYF | TGTGCCAGCAGCCGTGAGGGGTCCGGAAACACCATATATTTT
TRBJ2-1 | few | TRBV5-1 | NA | CASSLVSPDNEQFF | TGCGCCAGCAGCTTGGTATCCCCGGACAATGAGCAGTTCTTC
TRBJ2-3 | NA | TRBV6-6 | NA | CASSLPGQVSTDTQYF | TGTGCCAGCAGCCTCCCTGGGCAGGTTAGCACAGATACGCAGTATTTT
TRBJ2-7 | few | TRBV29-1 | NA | CSVRGDSAYEQYF | TGCAGCGTAAGGGGGGACAGCGCATACGAGCAGTACTTC
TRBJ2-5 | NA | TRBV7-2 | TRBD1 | CASSITGTAQETQYF | TGTGCCAGCTCAATCACCGGGACAGCACAAGAGACCCAGTACTTC
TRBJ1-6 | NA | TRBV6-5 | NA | CASRRTVTDSPLHF | TGTGCCAGCAGACGGACAGTCACCGATTCACCCCTCCACTTT
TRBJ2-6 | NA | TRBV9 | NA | CASSPAGVSGANVLTF | TGTGCCAGCAGCCCTGCCGGGGTCTCTGGGGCCAACGTCCTGACTTTC
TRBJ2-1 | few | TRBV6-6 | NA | CASCAYNEQFF | TGTGCCAGCTGTGCCTACAATGAGCAGTTCTTC
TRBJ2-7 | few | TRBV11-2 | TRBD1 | CASSLRGDRASYEQYF | TGTGCCAGCAGCTTAAGGGGCGACAGGGCCTCCTACGAGCAGTACTTC
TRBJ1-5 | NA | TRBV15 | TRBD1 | CATSRQGQVSNQPQHF | TGTGCCACCAGCAGACAGGGACAGGTTAGCAATCAGCCCCAGCATTTT
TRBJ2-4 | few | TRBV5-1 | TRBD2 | CASPGLAAKNIQYF | TGCGCCAGCCCGGGACTAGCGGCCAAAAACATTCAGTACTTC
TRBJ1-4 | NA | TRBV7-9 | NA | CASSGRQNEKLFF | TGTGCCAGCAGCGGGAGACAAAATGAAAAACTGTTTTTT
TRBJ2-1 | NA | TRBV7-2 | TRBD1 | CASSLGQGSEQFF | TGTGCCAGCAGCTTGGGACAGGGCTCTGAGCAGTTCTTC
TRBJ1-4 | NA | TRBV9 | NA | CASSVAPTGNEKLFF | TGTGCCAGCAGCGTAGCTCCGACAGGAAATGAAAAACTGTTTTTT
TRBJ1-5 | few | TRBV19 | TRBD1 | CASSGTGGNGQPQHF | TGTGCCAGTAGCGGGACAGGGGGCAACGGTCAGCCCCAGCATTTT
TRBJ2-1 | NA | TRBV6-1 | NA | CASSEDIEYNEQFF | TGTGCCAGCAGTGAAGATATAGAATACAATGAGCAGTTCTTC
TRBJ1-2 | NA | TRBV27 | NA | CASSPGGDGYGYTF | TGTGCCAGCAGCCCCGGAGGGGATGGCTATGGCTACACCTTC
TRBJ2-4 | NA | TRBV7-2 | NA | CASSLASSVAKNIQYF | TGTGCCAGCAGCTTAGCGAGCAGCGTAGCCAAAAACATTCAGTACTTC
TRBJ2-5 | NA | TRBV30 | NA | CAYRVGGTQYF | TGTGCCTACAGGGTAGGGGGGACCCAGTACTTC
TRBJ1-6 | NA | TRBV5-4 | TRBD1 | CASSLQGYNSPLHF | TGTGCCAGCAGCCTACAGGGGTATAATTCACCCCTCCACTTT
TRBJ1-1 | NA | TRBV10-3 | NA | CAITGTENTEAFF | TGTGCCATAACCGGGACGGAGAACACTGAAGCTTTCTTT
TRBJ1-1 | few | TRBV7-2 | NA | CASSSTQGVSEAFF | TGTGCCAGCAGCTCGACTCAGGGAGTCTCTGAAGCTTTCTTT
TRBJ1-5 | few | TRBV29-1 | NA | CSARTGNQPQHF | TGCAGCGCTAGAACAGGGAATCAGCCCCAGCATTTT